The source of this T cell receptor beta chain is a study of blood T cell repertoires in COVID-19. The overall study: Samples representing acute and convalescent COVID-19 were sourced from the United States, Italy and Spain. The analysed material was cDNA or gDNA that came from T cells, B-cell-depleted T cells, or PBMCs.

Per the germline V gene, CDR1 is SNHLY and CDR2 is FYNNEI. Trimming shortened V by 3 bases and J by 5 bases, and 11 bases separated the two germline ends. CDR3 length: 13 amino acids. Per the authors' pipeline: Researchers report that nucleated cell counts were estimated from reference gene primer amplification. Assay: immunoSEQ multiplex PCR; the TCRdb copy retains only in-frame clones and omits some. V and J calls and clone size are given by that table; D and trimming were obtained from the DNA. The sample consists of 87,000 or so clones, roughly nine tenths of them appearing once. The sample comprised peripheral blood. The rearrangement uses TRBV2 and TRBJ2-7, with TRBD1 as a possible D gene (6 bases). This TCR came from a woman aged 45-60 years with active or convalescent COVID-19. The CDR3, as DNA: TGTGCCAGCAGTGAGCAGGGGCTCAACGAGCAGTACTTC. It translates to CASSEQGLNEQYF.